This T cell receptor beta chain is from a study of blood T cell repertoires in COVID-19. About the research overall: Sites across the United States, Italy and Spain contributed samples from acute and convalescent COVID-19. PBMCs, B-cell-depleted T cells, or T cells provided the cDNA or gDNA that made up the material.

Original analysis: Nucleated cell counts were estimated from reference gene primer amplification. Assay: immunoSEQ multiplex PCR; the TCRdb copy retains only in-frame clones and omits some. V and J calls plus clone size are reproduced from that table; the DNA served to infer D and trimming. The data hold some 60,000 clones, with approximately 80% observed a single time. V lost 5 bases, J lost 5 bases, and 18 bases lay in between. CDR1 and CDR2 (germline): KGHSH, LQKENI. This CDR3 is 15 amino acids long. The chain links TRBV18 to TRBJ1-1, with D perhaps TRBD1 (5 bases). Sample: peripheral blood. This receptor was taken from a man younger than 45 with COVID-19, enrolled during active disease. CDR3 sequence: CASSSEAGGRTEAFF. The CDR3, as DNA: TGTGCCAGCTCATCGGAAGCGGGGGGACGTACTGAAGCTTTCTTT.